This TCR beta chain was profiled in a study of T cells in localized non-small cell lung cancer. On this clone itself: The antigen is undetermined.

Sequenced by immunoSEQ multiplex PCR; TCRdb stores in-frame clones only, minus some. Counted here are roughly 58,000 clones, about four fifths occurring once; the ten biggest clones make up just over 4.5%. Study conclusions and caveats: Tumor trailed uninvolved adjacent lung in T cell clonality, which peaked there. A median of roughly 52 of the top 100 tumor clones appeared in adjacent lung, which was paired and uninvolved. Sequence data derive from only one tumor region, so heterogeneity remains possible.

The CDR3 length is 15 residues. V shed 0 bases and J shed 4 bases, with 12 bases lying between them. Germline V gene sequence: CDR1 GTSNPN, CDR2 SVGIG (reference sequence). The chain employs TRBV30 and TRBJ1-4, with D possibly matching TRBD1 (5 bases). This clonotype originated in a man aged 35-69 years with stage II lung adenocarcinoma. The specimen comprised PBMCs, sampled before any cancer treatment. For the CDR3, the DNA is TGTGCCTGGAGTGTACGAACAGGTTTTAATGAAAAACTGTTTTTT. Its translation is CAWSVRTGFNEKLFF.